The clone carrying this TCR beta chain has a handful of counts. TCRdb re-called the 5' RACE reads with MiXCR, one entry per CDR3 protein. Here the sample spans 300,000 to 400,000 distinct CDR3 sequences, approximately 15% being singletons. The ends were cut back, 0 bases at V and 6 bases at J, with 9 bases in the middle. Germline CDR1 and CDR2: SGHTA and FQGNSA. The CDR3 consists of 15 residues. This entry is derived from a study of T-cell memory formation after mild COVID-19. Material for sequencing was PBMCs or a T cell subset sorted from them (not recorded which). The sequence derives from a man between 18 and 35 years old who had mild COVID-19 (a few samples of this study predate the infection). Cell type and time point are not known. The chain carries TRBV7-2 and TRBJ1-6, with D unclear. The CDR3 loop reads CASSLAKGLNSPLHF. In DNA, the CDR3 is TGTGCCAGCAGCTTAGCGAAAGGACTTAATTCACCCCTCCACTTT. Based on the CDR3 plus reference TRBV7-2 and TRBJ1-6, the full variable domain is GAGVSQSPSNKVTEKGKDVELRCDPISGHTALYWYRQSLGQGLEFLIYFQGNSAPDKSGLPSDRFSAERTGGSVSTLTIQRTQQEDSAVYLCASSLAKGLNSPLHFGNGTRLTVT.